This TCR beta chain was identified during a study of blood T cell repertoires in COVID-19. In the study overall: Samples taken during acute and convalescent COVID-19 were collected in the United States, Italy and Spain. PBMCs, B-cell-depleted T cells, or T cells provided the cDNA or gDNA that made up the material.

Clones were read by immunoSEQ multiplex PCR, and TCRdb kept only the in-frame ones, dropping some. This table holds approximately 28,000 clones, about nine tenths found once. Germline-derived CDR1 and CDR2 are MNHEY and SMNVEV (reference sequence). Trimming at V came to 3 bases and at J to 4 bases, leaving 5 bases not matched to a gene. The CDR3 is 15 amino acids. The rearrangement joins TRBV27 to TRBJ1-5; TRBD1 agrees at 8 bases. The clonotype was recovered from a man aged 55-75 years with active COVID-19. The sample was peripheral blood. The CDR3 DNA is TGTGCCAGCAGTTTTTCCGGGACAGGTAATCAGCCCCAGCATTTT. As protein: CASSFSGTGNQPQHF.